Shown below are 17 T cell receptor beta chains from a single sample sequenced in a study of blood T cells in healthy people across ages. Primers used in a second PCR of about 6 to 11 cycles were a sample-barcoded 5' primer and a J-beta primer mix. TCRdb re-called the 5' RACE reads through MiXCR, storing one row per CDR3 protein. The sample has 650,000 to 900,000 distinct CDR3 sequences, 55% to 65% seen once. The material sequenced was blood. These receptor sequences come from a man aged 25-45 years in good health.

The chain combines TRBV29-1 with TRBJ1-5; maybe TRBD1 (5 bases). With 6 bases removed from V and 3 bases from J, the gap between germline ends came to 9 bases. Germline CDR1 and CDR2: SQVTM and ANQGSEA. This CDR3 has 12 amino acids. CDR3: CSVQGSNQPQHF. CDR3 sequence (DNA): TGCAGCGTGCAGGGATCCAATCAGCCCCAGCATTTT.

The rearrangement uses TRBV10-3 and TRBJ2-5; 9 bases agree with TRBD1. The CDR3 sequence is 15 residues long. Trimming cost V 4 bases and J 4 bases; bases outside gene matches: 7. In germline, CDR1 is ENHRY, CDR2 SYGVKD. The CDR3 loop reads CAISATGGGIETQYF. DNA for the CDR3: TGTGCCATCAGTGCCACAGGGGGCGGAATAGAGACCCAGTACTTC.

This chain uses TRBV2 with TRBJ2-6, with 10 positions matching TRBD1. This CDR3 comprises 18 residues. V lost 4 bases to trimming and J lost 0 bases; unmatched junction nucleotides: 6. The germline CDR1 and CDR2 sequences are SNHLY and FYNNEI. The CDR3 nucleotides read TGTGCCAGCAGTGCCCTGGGACAGGGGAGCTCTGGGGCCAACGTCCTGACTTTC. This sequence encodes CASSALGQGSSGANVLTF.

The CDR3 region has the DNA TGTGCCAGCAGAACGGCGGGGACAGCCTCTAACTATGGCTACACCTTC. It encodes CASRTAGTASNYGYTF. The rearrangement joins TRBV6-6 to TRBJ1-2, with 7 nucleotides matching TRBD1. Germline V gene sequence: CDR1 MNHNY, CDR2 SVGAGI (reference sequence). The V gene end was trimmed by 6 bases and the J gene end by 0 bases; junction bases not matched to a gene: 10. This CDR3 is 16 amino acids long.

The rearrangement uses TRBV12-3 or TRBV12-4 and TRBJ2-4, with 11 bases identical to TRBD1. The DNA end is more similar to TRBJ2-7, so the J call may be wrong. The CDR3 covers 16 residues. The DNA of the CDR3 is TGTGCCAGCAGTTTACCTGGGACAGGGGGGAACTACGAGCAGTACTTC. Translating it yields CASSLPGTGGNYEQYF.

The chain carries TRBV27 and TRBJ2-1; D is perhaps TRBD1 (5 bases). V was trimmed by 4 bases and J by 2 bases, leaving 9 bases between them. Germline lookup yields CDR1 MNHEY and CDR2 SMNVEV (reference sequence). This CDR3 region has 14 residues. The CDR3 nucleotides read TGTGCCAGCAGTTCAGGGCCGGCCTACAATGAGCAGTTCTTC. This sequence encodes CASSSGPAYNEQFF.

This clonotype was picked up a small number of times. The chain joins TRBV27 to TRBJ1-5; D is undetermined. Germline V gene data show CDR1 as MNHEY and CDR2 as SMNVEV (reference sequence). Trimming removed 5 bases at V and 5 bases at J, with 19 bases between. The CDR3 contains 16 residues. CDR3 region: CASSQDGIRAHQPQHF. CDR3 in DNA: TGTGCCAGCAGTCAAGACGGGATAAGGGCTCATCAGCCCCAGCATTTT.

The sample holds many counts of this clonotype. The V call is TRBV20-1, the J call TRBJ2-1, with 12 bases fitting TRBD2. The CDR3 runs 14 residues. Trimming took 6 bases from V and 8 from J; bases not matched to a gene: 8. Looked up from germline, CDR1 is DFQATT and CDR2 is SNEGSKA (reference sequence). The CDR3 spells CSALQLAGGDEQFF. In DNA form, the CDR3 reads TGCAGTGCGCTTCAACTAGCGGGGGGAGATGAGCAGTTCTTC.

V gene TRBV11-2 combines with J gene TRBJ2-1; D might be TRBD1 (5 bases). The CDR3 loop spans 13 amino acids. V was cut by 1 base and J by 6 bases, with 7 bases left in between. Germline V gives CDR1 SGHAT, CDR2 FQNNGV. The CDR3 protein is CASSLVTGNEQFF. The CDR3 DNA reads TGTGCCAGCAGCTTAGTAACAGGCAATGAGCAGTTCTTC.

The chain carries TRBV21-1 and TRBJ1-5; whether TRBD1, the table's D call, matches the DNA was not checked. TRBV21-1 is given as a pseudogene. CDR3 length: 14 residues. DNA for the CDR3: TGTGCCAGCAGCAAAGGGTCCCTAAATCAGCCCCAGCATTTT. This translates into CASSKGSLNQPQHF.

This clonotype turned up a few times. CDR3 DNA sequence: TGCAGCGTTGAAAATCAACAGGTCCACGACGAGCAGTTCTTC. This gives the protein CSVENQQVHDEQFF. V usage is TRBV29-1 and J usage is TRBJ2-1; TRBD1 is a possible D gene (5 bases). Between the trimmed V and J ends, which lost 2 bases and 10 bases, there was a span of 18 bases. Germline assignment: CDR1 SQVTM and CDR2 ANQGSEA. CDR3 length: 14 residues.

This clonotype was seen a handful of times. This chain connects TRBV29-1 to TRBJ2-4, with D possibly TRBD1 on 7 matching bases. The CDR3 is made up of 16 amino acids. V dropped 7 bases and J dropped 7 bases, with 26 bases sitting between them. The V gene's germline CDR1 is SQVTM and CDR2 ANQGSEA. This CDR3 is CSANRAGGSSGNIQYF. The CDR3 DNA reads TGCAGCGCTAACCGGGCAGGGGGGTCCAGCGGGAACATTCAGTACTTC. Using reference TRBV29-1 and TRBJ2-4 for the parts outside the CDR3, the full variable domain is SAVISQKPSRDICQRGTSLTIQCQVDSQVTMMFWYRQQPGQSLTLIATANQGSEATYESGFVIDKFPISRPNLTFSTLTVSNMSPEDSSIYLCSANRAGGSSGNIQYFGAGTRLSVL.

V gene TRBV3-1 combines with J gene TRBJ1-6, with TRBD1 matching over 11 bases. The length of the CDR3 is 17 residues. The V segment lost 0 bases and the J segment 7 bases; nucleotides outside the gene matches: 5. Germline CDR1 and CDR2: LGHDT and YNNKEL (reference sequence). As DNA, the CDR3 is TGTGCCAGCAGCCAAGAATGGTGGACAGGGGGCAATTCACCCCTCCACTTT. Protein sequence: CASSQEWWTGGNSPLHF.

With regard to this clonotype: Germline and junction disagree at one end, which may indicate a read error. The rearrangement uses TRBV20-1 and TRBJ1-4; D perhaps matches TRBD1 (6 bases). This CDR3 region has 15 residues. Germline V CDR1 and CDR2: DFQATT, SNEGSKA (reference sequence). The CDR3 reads CSADKGQSTNEKPFF. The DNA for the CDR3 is TGCAGTGCTGATAAAGGACAGTCAACTAATGAAAAACCGTTTTTT.

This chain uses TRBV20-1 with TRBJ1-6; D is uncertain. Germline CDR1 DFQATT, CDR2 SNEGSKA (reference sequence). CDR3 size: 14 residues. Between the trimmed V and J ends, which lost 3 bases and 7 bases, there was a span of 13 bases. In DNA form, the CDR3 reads TGCAGTGCTAGTACGGGGTCGGAAAATTCACCCCTCCACTTT. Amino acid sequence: CSASTGSENSPLHF.

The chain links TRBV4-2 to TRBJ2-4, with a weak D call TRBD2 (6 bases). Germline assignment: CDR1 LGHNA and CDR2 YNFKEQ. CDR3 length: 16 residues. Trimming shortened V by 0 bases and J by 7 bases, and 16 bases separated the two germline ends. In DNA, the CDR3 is TGTGCCAGCAGCCAAGATAACGCGGGGTTGGGTAACATTCAGTACTTC. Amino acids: CASSQDNAGLGNIQYF.

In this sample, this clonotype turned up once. The CDR3: CSARDLRGGLRETQYF. DNA for the CDR3: TGCAGTGCTAGAGATCTGAGGGGTGGGCTCCGGGAGACCCAGTACTTC. The chain uses TRBV20-1 and TRBJ2-4, with D perhaps matching TRBD1 or TRBD2 (5 bases each). The closer fit of TRBJ2-5 to the DNA end suggests the J call may be wrong. The CDR3 is made up of 16 amino acids. Germline CDR1 and CDR2: DFQATT and SNEGSKA (reference sequence).